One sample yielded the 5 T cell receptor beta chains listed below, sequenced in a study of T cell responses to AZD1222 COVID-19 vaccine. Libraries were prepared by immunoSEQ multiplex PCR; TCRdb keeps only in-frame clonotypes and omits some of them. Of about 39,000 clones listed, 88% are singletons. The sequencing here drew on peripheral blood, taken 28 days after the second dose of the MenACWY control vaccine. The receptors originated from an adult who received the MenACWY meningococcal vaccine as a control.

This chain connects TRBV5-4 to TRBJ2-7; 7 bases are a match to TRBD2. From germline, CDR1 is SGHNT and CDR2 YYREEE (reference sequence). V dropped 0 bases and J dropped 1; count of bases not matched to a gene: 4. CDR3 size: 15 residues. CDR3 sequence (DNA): TGTGCCAGCAGCTTGGAGGGAGGGCCATCCTACGAGCAGTACTTC. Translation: CASSLEGGPSYEQYF.

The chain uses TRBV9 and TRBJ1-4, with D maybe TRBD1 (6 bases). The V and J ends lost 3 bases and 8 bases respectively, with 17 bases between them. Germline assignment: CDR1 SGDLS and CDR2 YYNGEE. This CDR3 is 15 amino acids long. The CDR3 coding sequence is TGTGCCAGCAGCGCCCTAATTGGGGGCGGGGAAAAACTGTTTTTT. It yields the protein CASSALIGGGEKLFF.

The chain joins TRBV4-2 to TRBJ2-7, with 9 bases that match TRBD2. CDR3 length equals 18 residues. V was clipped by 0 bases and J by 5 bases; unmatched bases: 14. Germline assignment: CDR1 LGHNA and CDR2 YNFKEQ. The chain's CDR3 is CASSQDRKGSGRKNEQYF. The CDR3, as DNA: TGTGCCAGCAGCCAAGATCGAAAAGGAAGCGGGAGGAAGAACGAGCAGTACTTC.

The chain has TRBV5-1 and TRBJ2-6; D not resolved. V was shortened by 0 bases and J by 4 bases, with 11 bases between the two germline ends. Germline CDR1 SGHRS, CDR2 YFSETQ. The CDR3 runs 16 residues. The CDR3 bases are TGCGCCAGCAGCTTGGGGGCCCTCACGGGGGCCAACGTCCTGACTTTC. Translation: CASSLGALTGANVLTF. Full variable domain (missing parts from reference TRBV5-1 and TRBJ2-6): KAGVTQTPRYLIKTRGQQVTLSCSPISGHRSVSWYQQTPGQGLQFLFEYFSETQRNKGNFPGRFSGRQFSNSRSEMNVSTLELGDSALYLCASSLGALTGANVLTFGAGSRLTVL.

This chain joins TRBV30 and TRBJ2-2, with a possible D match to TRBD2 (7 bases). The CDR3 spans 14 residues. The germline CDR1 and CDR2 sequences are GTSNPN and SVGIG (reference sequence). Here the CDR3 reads CAAGGGGADGELFF. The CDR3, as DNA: TGTGCTGCCGGGGGCGGGGGTGCGGACGGGGAGCTGTTTTTT.